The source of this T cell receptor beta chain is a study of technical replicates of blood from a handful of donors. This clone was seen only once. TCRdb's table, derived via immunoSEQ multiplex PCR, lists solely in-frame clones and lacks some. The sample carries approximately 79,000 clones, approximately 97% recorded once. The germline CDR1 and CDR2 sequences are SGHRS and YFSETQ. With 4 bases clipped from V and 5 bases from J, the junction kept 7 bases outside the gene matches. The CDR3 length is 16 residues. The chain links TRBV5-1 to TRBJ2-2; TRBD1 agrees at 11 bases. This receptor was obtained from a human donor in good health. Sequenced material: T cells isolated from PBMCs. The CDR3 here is CASSGHRDRGTGELFF. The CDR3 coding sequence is TGCGCCAGCAGCGGACACCGGGACAGGGGGACCGGGGAGCTGTTTTTT.